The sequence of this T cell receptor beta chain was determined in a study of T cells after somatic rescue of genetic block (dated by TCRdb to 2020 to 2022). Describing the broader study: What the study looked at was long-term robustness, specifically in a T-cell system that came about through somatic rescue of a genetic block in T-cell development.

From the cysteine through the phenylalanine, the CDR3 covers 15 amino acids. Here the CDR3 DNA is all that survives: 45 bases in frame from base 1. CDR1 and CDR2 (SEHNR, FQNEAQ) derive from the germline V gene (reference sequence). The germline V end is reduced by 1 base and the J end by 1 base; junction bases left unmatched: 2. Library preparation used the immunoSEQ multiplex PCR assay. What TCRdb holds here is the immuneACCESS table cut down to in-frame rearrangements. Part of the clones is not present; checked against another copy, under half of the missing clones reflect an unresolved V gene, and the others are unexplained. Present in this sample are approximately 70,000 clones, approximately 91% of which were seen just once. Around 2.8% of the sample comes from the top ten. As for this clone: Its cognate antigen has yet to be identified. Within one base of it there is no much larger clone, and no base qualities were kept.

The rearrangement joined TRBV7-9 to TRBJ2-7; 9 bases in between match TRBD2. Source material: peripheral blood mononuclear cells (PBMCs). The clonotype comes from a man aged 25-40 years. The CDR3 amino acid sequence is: CASSLGSGGSYEQYF. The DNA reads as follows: TGTGCCAGCAGCTTAGGTAGCGGGGGTTCCTACGAGCAGTACTTC.